These 17 T cell receptor beta chains came from one sample sequenced in a study of cytomegalovirus exposure and HLA in healthy donors. In the PCR, 60 Vbeta and 13 Jbeta primers were used. Measured with immunoSEQ multiplex PCR; TCRdb has only the in-frame clones, and not every one. The repertoire holds roughly 280,000 clones, with more than 55% as singletons. Sequenced material: PBMCs. These receptors all stem from a female donor in good health and CMV-seronegative.

The rearrangement uses TRBV7-9 and TRBJ2-7; 7 bases fit TRBD1. Losses at the gene ends were 1 base for V and 1 base for J; bases not matched to a gene: 4. The CDR3 is 15 residues long. Germline V gene sequence: CDR1 SEHNR, CDR2 FQNEAQ (reference sequence). DNA for the CDR3: TGTGCCAGCAGCTTAGAGGGGGCTATTTCCTACGAGCAGTACTTC. This translates into CASSLEGAISYEQYF. Drawing the rest from reference TRBV7-9 and TRBJ2-7, the complete variable domain is DTGVSQNPRHKITKRGQNVTFRCDPISEHNRLYWYRQTLGQGPEFLTYFQNEAQLEKSRLLSDRFSAERPKGSFSTLEIQRTEQGDSAMYLCASSLEGAISYEQYFGPGTRLTVT.

This CDR3 is CASREVSGGYEQYF. CDR3 in DNA: TGCGCCAGCAGAGAGGTTTCGGGGGGATACGAGCAGTACTTC. The V and J genes are TRBV4-1 and TRBJ2-7; TRBD2 matches at 7 bases. Looked up from germline, CDR1 is MGHRA and CDR2 is YSYEKL. The V and J ends lost 6 bases and 4 bases, in that order; junction bases with no gene match: 9. The CDR3 covers 14 residues.

V usage is TRBV5-1 and J usage is TRBJ2-7, with 8 bases aligning to TRBD2. The V gene's germline CDR1 is SGHRS and CDR2 YFSETQ. Trimming removed 3 bases from V and 3 bases from J; junction bases left unmatched: 17. The CDR3 has 18 residues. CDR3 DNA sequence: TGCGCCAGCAGCTCGTCCGGGGCGGGGGGCCCACGACTCTACGAGCAGTACTTC. Translating it yields CASSSSGAGGPRLYEQYF.

This clone was detected only a few times. The rearrangement uses TRBV15 and TRBJ2-3, with 9 bases lining up with TRBD1. Trimming cost V 0 bases and J 4 bases; bases outside gene matches: 8. The CDR3 runs to 17 residues. CDR1 is LNHNV, CDR2 YYDKDF, per germline (reference sequence). CDR3 DNA sequence: TGTGCCACCAGCAGAGATCGGGGGGACAGGGTTGCAGATACGCAGTATTTT. Its translation: CATSRDRGDRVADTQYF.

The gene calls are TRBV7-8 and TRBJ2-7; possibly TRBD1 for D (7 bases). Germline CDR1 is SGHVS and CDR2 is FQNEAQ. Trimming cost V 5 bases and J 2 bases, with 13 bases left between them. The CDR3 has 14 residues. The CDR3 DNA sequence: TGTGCCAGCAGCCAACGGGGGACAGCCTACGAGCAGTACTTC. Amino acid sequence: CASSQRGTAYEQYF.

CDR3 sequence (DNA): TGTGCCAGCAGCGTTTCAGGATACGGCTACACCTTC. As protein: CASSVSGYGYTF. This sequence joins TRBV2 and TRBJ1-2; unclear D gene. V was trimmed by 6 bases and J by 8 bases, leaving 13 bases between them. Germline assignment: CDR1 SNHLY and CDR2 FYNNEI. The CDR3 extends over 12 amino acids. The variable domain in full, with the rest retrieved from reference TRBV2 and TRBJ1-2, is EPEVTQTPSHQVTQMGQEVILRCVPISNHLYFYWYRQILGQKVEFLVSFYNNEISEKSEIFDDQFSVERPDGSNFTLKIRSTKLEDSAMYFCASSVSGYGYTFGSGTRLTVV.

The chain joins TRBV28 to TRBJ2-1, with D maybe TRBD2 (6 bases). This CDR3 spans 13 amino acids. Trimming stripped 1 base from V and 7 bases from J, with 8 bases between. The germline gives CDR1 MDHEN, CDR2 SYDVKM. CDR3 residues: CASSLFGGNEQFF. In DNA, the CDR3 is TGTGCCAGCAGTTTATTTGGAGGGAATGAGCAGTTCTTC. Using reference TRBV28 and TRBJ2-1 for the parts outside the CDR3, the full variable domain is DVKVTQSSRYLVKRTGEKVFLECVQDMDHENMFWYRQDPGLGLRLIYFSYDVKMKEKGDIPEGYSVSREKKERFSLILESASTNQTSMYLCASSLFGGNEQFFGPGTRLTVL.

This sequence joins TRBV5-1 and TRBJ2-4, with TRBD1 matching over 7 bases. Germline trimming cut 4 bases from V and 5 bases from J; bases unmatched to any gene: 9. The CDR3 totals 15 residues. Germline V lookup: CDR1 SGHRS, CDR2 YFSETQ. In DNA form, the CDR3 reads TGCGCCAGCAGCCCGGTCGGACAGGTGGAAAACATTCAGTACTTC. Translated, it gives CASSPVGQVENIQYF.

Comments on this clone: At one of its ends the junction is not consistent with the germline gene, which may arise from a read error. The V call is TRBV7-9, the J call TRBJ1-2; D may be TRBD1 (6 bases). The CDR3 runs 14 residues. Germline CDR1 is SEHNR and CDR2 is FQNEAQ (reference sequence). CDR3 nucleotide sequence: TGTTCCAGCGGTTTTACGGGGGGCGACTATGGCTACACCTTC. Protein: CSSGFTGGDYGYTF.

V is TRBV2 and J is TRBJ1-4; D may be TRBD1 (6 bases). CDR1 and CDR2 from the germline V gene are SNHLY and FYNNEI. The CDR3 spans 15 residues. V was cut by 7 bases and J by 6 bases, with 18 bases left in between. Written as DNA, the CDR3 is TGTGCCAGCACCATCGGGGGGGCGCGAGATGAAAAACTGTTTTTT. Encoded protein: CASTIGGARDEKLFF.

This clone was seen only a few times. The chain uses TRBV10-1 and TRBJ1-1, with D perhaps matching TRBD1 (6 bases). V lost 3 bases to trimming and J lost 5 bases, with 16 bases between them. The CDR3 has 15 amino acids. CDR1 is WNHNN, CDR2 SYGVQD, per germline (reference sequence). The CDR3: CASSDRLGGKTEAFF. The CDR3 nucleotides read TGCGCCAGCAGTGACAGGTTAGGGGGAAAGACTGAAGCTTTCTTT.

The rearrangement links TRBV25-1 to TRBJ2-1; TRBD2 matches at 8 bases. After removal of 3 bases from V and 2 bases from J, the junction contained 6 bases not matched to a gene. The germline CDR1 and CDR2 sequences are MGHDK and SYGVNS. The CDR3 is made up of 16 amino acids. In DNA, the CDR3 is TGTGCCAGCAGTGAGGGGGGAGCGGGAGCCTACAATGAGCAGTTCTTC. Translating gives CASSEGGAGAYNEQFF. Full variable domain (remainder filled in from reference TRBV25-1 and TRBJ2-1): EADIYQTPRYLVIGTGKKITLECSQTMGHDKMYWYQQDPGMELHLIHYSYGVNSTEKGDLSSESTVSRIRTEHFPLTLESARPSHTSQYLCASSEGGAGAYNEQFFGPGTRLTVL.

In its sample, this clone was seen a few times. The rearrangement joins TRBV6-5 to TRBJ1-5, with a tentative D call TRBD1 (5 bases). Trimming removed 5 bases at V and 11 bases at J, with 13 bases between. This CDR3 comprises 12 residues. Per the germline V gene, CDR1 is MNHEY and CDR2 is SVGAGI. The CDR3 loop is CASSPRGGSQHF. Written as DNA, the CDR3 is TGTGCCAGCAGTCCCCGGGGGGGTTCCCAGCATTTT.

Regarding this clone: This sample includes further DNA sequences coding for the same CDR3. This chain uses TRBV5-6 with TRBJ1-1, with TRBD1 identical over 8 bases. V was pared by 4 bases and J by 1 base, with 3 bases of the junction left unmatched. Germline assignment: CDR1 SGHDT and CDR2 YYEEEE. The CDR3 runs 14 residues. CDR3 in amino acids: CASSRDRGNTEAFF. The CDR3 nucleotides are TGTGCCAGCAGCCGAGACAGGGGGAACACTGAAGCTTTCTTT.

This sequence joins TRBV25-1 and TRBJ2-1, with D unresolved. CDR3 length equals 15 residues. With 1 base removed from V and 2 bases from J, the gap between germline ends came to 9 bases. Germline CDR1 reads MGHDK; CDR2 reads SYGVNS. In nucleotides, the CDR3 is TGTGCCAGCAGTGAATCCCTATATCCCTACAATGAGCAGTTCTTC. Translation gives CASSESLYPYNEQFF.

The chain uses TRBV6-1 and TRBJ1-5, with a weak D call TRBD1 (6 bases). This CDR3 is 13 amino acids long. The germline CDR1 and CDR2 sequences are MNHNS and SASEGT. Trimming removed 6 bases from V and 4 bases from J, with 10 bases in between. CDR3 in DNA: TGTGCCAGCAGGACAGGTGGAAATCAGCCCCAGCATTTT. Translating it yields CASRTGGNQPQHF.

For this clone: In the same sample, other DNA sequences code for this CDR3. This chain joins TRBV5-1 and TRBJ2-1, with D maybe TRBD2 (6 bases). This CDR3 contains 14 residues. V lost 0 bases to trimming and J lost 6 bases, with 10 bases between them. Looked up from germline, CDR1 is SGHRS and CDR2 is YFSETQ. In DNA, the CDR3 is TGCGCCAGCAGCTTGGCACCCGGGAGCAATGAGCAGTTCTTC. It translates to CASSLAPGSNEQFF. Looking up the rest from reference TRBV5-1 and TRBJ2-1 gives the full variable domain: KAGVTQTPRYLIKTRGQQVTLSCSPISGHRSVSWYQQTPGQGLQFLFEYFSETQRNKGNFPGRFSGRQFSNSRSEMNVSTLELGDSALYLCASSLAPGSNEQFFGPGTRLTVL.